What follows is one T cell receptor beta chain and its context. The antigen remains undetermined. Germline V gene data show CDR1 as MNHEY and CDR2 as SMNVEV (reference sequence). There are 16 residues in the CDR3. Trimming removed 3 bases from V and 8 bases from J; junction bases left unmatched: 13. The sample is drawn from a study of blood T cells in healthy people across ages. Study findings and constraints: A roughly linear fall in TCR beta diversity per million T cells was seen with increasing age.

Sample-barcoded 5' priming and a J-beta primer mix drove a second PCR of roughly 7 to 11 cycles. One entry per CDR3 protein results from TCRdb running MiXCR on the 5' RACE reads. Of about 1.1 million distinct CDR3 sequences listed, 30% to 40% are singletons. V gene TRBV27 combines with J gene TRBJ2-1; 7 nucleotides line up with TRBD2. This TCR came from a man younger than 35 in good health. Material for sequencing was blood. The CDR3 here is CASSFQVSGLRDEQFF. DNA of the CDR3: TGTGCCAGCAGTTTTCAGGTCTCGGGACTAAGGGATGAGCAGTTCTTC.